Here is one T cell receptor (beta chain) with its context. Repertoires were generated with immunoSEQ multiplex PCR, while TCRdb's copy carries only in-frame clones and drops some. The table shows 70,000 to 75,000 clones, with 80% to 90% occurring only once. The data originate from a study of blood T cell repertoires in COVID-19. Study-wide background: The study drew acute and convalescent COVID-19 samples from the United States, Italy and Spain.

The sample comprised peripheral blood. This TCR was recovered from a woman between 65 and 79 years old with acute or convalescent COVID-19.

DNA of the CDR3: TGTGCCAGCGTCTTAGGACTGTCAAGACAGCCCCAGCATTTT. As protein: CASVLGLSRQPQHF. J is TRBJ1-5 and V is TRBV28; D gene ambiguous. Germline V gene sequence: CDR1 MDHEN, CDR2 SYDVKM. V lost 8 bases to trimming and J lost 7 bases, with 18 bases between them. This CDR3 comprises 14 residues.